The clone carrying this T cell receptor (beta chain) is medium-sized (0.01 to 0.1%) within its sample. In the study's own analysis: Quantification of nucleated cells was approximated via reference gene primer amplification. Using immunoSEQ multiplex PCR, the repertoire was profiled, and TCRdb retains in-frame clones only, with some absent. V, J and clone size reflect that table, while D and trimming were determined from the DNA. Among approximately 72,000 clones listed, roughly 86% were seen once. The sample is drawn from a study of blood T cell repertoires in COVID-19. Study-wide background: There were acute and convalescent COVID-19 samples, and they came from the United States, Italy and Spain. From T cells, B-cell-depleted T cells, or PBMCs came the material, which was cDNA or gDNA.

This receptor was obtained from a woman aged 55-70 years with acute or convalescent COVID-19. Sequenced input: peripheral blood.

The CDR3 is CASSLSGAGPRVLTF. DNA of the CDR3: TGTGCCAGCAGCTTAAGTGGTGCGGGACCCCGCGTCCTGACTTTC. V and J are TRBV11-2 and TRBJ2-6; maybe TRBD2 (6 bases). Germline lookup yields CDR1 SGHAT and CDR2 FQNNGV. The CDR3 length is 15 residues. V was trimmed by 2 bases and J by 12 bases, leaving 17 bases between them.